This TCR beta chain appears in the sequencing data of a study of OX40 agonist ivuxolimab in advanced cancers. Study-wide context: At 0.01 to 10 mg/kg, ivuxolimab was administered intravenously to patients every 2 weeks. Melanoma, hepatocellular carcinoma, head and neck or renal cell cancer occurred in dose-escalation patients. With a range of roughly 23 to 79, age averaged about 58 years, and around 80% were male.

Assay used: immunoSEQ multiplex PCR; TCRdb lists only in-frame clones, some missing. This sample has some 66,000 clones; over 80% occur once, and the top ten carry under 2.5%. Patients with a history of autoimmune disease or on systemic immunosuppression were excluded. Germline V gene data show CDR1 as ENHRY and CDR2 as SYGVKD. The V and J ends lost 0 bases and 0 bases respectively, with 9 bases between them. This CDR3 region has 17 residues. This clone has only one observation. The chain links TRBV10-3 to TRBJ2-6; D is unclear. The specimen was CD4+ or CD8+ T cells sorted from blood, collected in a trial of the OX40 agonist ivuxolimab. This receptor was taken from an adult with an advanced solid tumor such as melanoma, head and neck, liver or kidney cancer. CDR3 amino acids: CAISESSGASGANVLTF. The CDR3 nucleotides read TGTGCCATCAGTGAGTCCTCAGGAGCCTCTGGGGCCAACGTCCTGACTTTC.